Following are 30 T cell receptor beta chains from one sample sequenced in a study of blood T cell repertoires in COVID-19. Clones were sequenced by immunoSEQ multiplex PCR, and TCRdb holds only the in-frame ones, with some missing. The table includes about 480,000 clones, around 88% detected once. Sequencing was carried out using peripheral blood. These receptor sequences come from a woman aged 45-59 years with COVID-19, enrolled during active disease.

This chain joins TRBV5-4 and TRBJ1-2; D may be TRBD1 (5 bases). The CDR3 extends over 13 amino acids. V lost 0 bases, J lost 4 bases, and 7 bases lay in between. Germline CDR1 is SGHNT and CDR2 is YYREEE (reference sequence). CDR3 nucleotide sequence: TGTGCCAGCAGCTTGGAACAGGCCTATGGCTACACCTTC. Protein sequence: CASSLEQAYGYTF.

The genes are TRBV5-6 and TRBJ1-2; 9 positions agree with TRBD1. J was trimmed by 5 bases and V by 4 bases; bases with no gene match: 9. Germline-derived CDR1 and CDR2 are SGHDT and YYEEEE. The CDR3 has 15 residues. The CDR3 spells CASSRPYRGLYGYTF. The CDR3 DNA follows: TGTGCCAGCAGCCGACCCTACAGGGGGCTTTATGGCTACACCTTC.

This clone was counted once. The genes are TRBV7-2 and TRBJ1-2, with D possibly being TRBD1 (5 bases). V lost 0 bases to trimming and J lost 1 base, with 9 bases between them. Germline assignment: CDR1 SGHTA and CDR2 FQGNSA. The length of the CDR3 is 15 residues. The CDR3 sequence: CASSLAGGINYGYTF. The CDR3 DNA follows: TGTGCCAGCAGCTTAGCGGGGGGGATTAACTATGGCTACACCTTC.

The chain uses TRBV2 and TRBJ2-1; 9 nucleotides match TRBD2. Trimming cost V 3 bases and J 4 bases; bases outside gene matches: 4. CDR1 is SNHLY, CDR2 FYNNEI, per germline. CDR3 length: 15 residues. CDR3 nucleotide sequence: TGTGCCAGCAGTGAGGCTAGCGGGGCTTACAATGAGCAGTTCTTC. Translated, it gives CASSEASGAYNEQFF. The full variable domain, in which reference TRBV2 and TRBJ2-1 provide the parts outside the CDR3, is EPEVTQTPSHQVTQMGQEVILRCVPISNHLYFYWYRQILGQKVEFLVSFYNNEISEKSEIFDDQFSVERPDGSNFTLKIRSTKLEDSAMYFCASSEASGAYNEQFFGPGTRLTVL.

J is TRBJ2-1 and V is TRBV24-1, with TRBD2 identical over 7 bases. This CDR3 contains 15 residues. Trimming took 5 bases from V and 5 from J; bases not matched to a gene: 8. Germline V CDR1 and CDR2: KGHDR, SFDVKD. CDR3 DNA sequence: TGTGCCACCAGTGCCCCGGGACTACCAGACAATGAGCAGTTCTTC. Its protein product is CATSAPGLPDNEQFF.

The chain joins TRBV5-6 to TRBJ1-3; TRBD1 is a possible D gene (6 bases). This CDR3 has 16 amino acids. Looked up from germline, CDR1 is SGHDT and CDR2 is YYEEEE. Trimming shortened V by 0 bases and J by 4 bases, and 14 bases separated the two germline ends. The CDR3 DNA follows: TGTGCCAGCAGCTTGGCATGGGGGCAGGGAGGAAACACCATATATTTT. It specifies CASSLAWGQGGNTIYF.

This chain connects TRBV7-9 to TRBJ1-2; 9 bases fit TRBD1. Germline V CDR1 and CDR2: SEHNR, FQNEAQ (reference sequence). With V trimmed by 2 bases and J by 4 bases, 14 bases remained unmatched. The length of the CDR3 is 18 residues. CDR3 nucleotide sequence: TGTGCCAGCAGCTTAACTCGAATACTGGGACAGGGAATCTATGGCTACACCTTC. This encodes CASSLTRILGQGIYGYTF.

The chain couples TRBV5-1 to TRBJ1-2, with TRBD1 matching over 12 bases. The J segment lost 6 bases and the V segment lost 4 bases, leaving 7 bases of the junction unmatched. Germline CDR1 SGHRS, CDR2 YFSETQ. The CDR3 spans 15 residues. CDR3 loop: CASSITGTGGDGYTF. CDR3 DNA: TGCGCCAGCAGCATAACTGGGACAGGGGGCGATGGCTACACCTTC. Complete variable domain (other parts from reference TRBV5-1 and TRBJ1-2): KAGVTQTPRYLIKTRGQQVTLSCSPISGHRSVSWYQQTPGQGLQFLFEYFSETQRNKGNFPGRFSGRQFSNSRSEMNVSTLELGDSALYLCASSITGTGGDGYTFGSGTRLTVV.

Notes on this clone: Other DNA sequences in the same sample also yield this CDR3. The CDR3 loop is CASSVVGGSEAFF. The DNA for the CDR3 is TGTGCCAGCAGCGTAGTAGGAGGCTCTGAAGCTTTCTTT. The chain carries TRBV9 and TRBJ1-1, with D hard to call. In germline, CDR1 is SGDLS, CDR2 YYNGEE. This CDR3 contains 13 residues. The V and J ends lost 0 bases and 6 bases respectively, with 9 bases between them.

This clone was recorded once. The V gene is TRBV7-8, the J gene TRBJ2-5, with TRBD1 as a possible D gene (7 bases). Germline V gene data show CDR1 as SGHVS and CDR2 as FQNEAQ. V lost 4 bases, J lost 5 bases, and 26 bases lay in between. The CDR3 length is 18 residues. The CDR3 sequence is CASSSTLSPWRGQETQYF. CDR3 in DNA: TGTGCCAGCAGCTCGACCCTTAGTCCTTGGAGGGGGCAGGAGACCCAGTACTTC.

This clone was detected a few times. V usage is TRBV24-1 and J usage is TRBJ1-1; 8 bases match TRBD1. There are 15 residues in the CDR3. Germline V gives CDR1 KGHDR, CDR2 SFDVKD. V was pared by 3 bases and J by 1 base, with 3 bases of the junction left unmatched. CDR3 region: CATSDGGTGNTEAFF. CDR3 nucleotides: TGTGCCACCAGTGATGGTGGGACAGGGAACACTGAAGCTTTCTTT.

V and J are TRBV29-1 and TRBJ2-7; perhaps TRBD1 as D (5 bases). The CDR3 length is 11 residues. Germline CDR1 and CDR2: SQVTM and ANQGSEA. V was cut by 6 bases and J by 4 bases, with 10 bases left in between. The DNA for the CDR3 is TGCAGCGTCGACAGTGGATACGAGCAGTACTTC. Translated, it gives CSVDSGYEQYF.

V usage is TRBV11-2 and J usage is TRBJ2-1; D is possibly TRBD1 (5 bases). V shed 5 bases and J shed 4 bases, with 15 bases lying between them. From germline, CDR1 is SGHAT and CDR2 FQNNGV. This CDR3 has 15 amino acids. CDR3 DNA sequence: TGTGCCAGCAGCCCCACTGGGGCGATATACAATGAGCAGTTCTTC. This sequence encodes CASSPTGAIYNEQFF.

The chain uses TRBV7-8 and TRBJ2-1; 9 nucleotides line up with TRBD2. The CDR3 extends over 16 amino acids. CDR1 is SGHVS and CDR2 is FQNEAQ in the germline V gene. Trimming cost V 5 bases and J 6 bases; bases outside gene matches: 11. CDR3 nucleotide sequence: TGTGCCAGCAGCCGCGGGAGGGCAGGGAAAGGCAATGAGCAGTTCTTC. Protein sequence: CASSRGRAGKGNEQFF.

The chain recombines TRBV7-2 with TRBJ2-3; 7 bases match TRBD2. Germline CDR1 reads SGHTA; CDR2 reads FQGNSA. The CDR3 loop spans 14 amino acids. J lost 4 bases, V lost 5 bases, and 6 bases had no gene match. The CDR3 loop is CASSARLASDTQYF. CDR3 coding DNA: TGTGCCAGCAGCGCGAGACTAGCATCAGATACGCAGTATTTT.

The CDR3 spells CASSPPGTLYNEQFF. The CDR3 region has the DNA TGCGCCAGCAGCCCCCCCGGGACTCTCTACAATGAGCAGTTCTTC. The chain joins TRBV5-1 to TRBJ2-1; D possibly corresponds to TRBD2 (6 bases). The length of the CDR3 is 15 residues. V was cut by 4 bases and J by 3 bases, with 14 bases left in between. Germline CDR1 SGHRS, CDR2 YFSETQ.

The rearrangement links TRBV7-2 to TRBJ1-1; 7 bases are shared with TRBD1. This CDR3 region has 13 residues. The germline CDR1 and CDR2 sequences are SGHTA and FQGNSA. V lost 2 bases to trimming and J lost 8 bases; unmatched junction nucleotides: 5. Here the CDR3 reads CASSLHRGREAFF. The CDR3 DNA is TGTGCCAGCAGCTTACACAGGGGAAGGGAAGCTTTCTTT.

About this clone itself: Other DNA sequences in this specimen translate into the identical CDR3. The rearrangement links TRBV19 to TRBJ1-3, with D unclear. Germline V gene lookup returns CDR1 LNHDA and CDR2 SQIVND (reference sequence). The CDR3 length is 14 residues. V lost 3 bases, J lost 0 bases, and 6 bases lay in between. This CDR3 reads CASSMGLSGNTIYF. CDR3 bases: TGTGCCAGTAGTATGGGCCTCTCTGGAAACACCATATATTTT.

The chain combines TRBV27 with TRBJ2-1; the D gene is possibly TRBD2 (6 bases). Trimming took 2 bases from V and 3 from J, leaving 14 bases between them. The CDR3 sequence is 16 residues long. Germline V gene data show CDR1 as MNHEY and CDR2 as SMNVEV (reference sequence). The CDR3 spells CASSLLAHPRYNEQFF. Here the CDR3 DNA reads TGTGCCAGCAGTTTACTAGCGCACCCTCGCTACAATGAGCAGTTCTTC.

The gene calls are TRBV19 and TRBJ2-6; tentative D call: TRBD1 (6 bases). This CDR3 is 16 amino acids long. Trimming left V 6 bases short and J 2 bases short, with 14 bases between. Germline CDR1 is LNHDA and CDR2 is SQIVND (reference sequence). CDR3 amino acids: CASSLSGVTGANVLTF. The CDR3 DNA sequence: TGTGCCAGTAGCCTATCAGGGGTCACTGGGGCCAACGTCCTGACTTTC.

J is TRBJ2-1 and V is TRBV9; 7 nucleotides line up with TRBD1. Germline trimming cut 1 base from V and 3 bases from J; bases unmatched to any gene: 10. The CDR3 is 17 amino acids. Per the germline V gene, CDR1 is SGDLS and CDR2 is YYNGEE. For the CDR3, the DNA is TGTGCCAGCAGCGTACCCCTTGGGACAGCGGACTACAATGAGCAGTTCTTC. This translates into CASSVPLGTADYNEQFF.

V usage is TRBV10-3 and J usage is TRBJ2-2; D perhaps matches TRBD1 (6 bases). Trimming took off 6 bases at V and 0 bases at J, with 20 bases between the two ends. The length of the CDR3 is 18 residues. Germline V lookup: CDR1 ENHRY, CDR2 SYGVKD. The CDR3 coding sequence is TGTGCCATCAGGAACACTCTGACGGACAGCGCGAACACCGGGGAGCTGTTTTTT. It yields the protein CAIRNTLTDSANTGELFF.

CDR3 DNA: TGTGCCAGGACCGGGGTTAACACCGGGGAGCTGTTTTTT. This encodes CARTGVNTGELFF. The chain is built from TRBV2 and TRBJ2-2, with a tentative D call TRBD2 (5 bases). Per the germline V gene, CDR1 is SNHLY and CDR2 is FYNNEI. V gave up 9 bases and J gave up 2 bases, with 10 bases separating them. The CDR3 covers 13 residues.

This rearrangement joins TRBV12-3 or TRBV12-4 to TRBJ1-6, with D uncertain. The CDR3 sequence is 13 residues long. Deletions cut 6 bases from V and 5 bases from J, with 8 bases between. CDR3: CASRETDNSPLHF. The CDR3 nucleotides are TGTGCCAGCAGAGAAACGGATAATTCACCCCTCCACTTT.

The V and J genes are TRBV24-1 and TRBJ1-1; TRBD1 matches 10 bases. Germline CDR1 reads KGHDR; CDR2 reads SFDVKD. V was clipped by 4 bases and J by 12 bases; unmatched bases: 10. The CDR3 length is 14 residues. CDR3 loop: CATSDPGTGDLTFF. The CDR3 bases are TGTGCCACCAGTGACCCCGGGACAGGGGATTTAACTTTCTTT.

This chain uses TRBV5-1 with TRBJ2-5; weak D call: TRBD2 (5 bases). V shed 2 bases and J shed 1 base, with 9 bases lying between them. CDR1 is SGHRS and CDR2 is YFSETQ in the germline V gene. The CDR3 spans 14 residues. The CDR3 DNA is TGCGCCAGCAGCTTCGGCCGGGGCCAAGAGACCCAGTACTTC. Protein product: CASSFGRGQETQYF. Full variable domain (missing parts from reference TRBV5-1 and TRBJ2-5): KAGVTQTPRYLIKTRGQQVTLSCSPISGHRSVSWYQQTPGQGLQFLFEYFSETQRNKGNFPGRFSGRQFSNSRSEMNVSTLELGDSALYLCASSFGRGQETQYFGPGTRLLVL.

CDR3 nucleotide sequence: TGTGCCAGCAGCTTGAGCGTCACCAACACCGGGGAGCTGTTTTTT. This gives the protein CASSLSVTNTGELFF. The gene calls are TRBV5-5 and TRBJ2-2; unclear D gene. V shed 1 base and J shed 2 bases, with 9 bases lying between them. CDR1 is SGHKS, CDR2 YYEKEE, per germline (reference sequence). The CDR3 has 15 residues.

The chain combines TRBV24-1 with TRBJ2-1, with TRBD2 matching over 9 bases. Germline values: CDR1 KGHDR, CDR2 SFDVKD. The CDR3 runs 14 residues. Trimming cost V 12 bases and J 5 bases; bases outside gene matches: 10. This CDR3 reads CAAAGGQIHNEQFF. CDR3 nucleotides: TGTGCCGCGGCGGGAGGGCAAATCCACAATGAGCAGTTCTTC.

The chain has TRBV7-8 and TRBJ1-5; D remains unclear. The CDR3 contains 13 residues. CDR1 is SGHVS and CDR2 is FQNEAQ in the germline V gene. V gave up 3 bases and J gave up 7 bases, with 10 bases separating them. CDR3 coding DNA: TGTGCCAGCAGCTTGGCCCCCGGGCAGCCCCAGCATTTT. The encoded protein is CASSLAPGQPQHF.

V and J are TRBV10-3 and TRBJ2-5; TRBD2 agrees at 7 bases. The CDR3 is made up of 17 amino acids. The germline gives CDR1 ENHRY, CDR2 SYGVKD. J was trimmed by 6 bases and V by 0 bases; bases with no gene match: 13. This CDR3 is CAISESETSLYLQTQYF. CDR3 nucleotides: TGTGCCATCAGTGAGTCTGAGACTAGCTTATACTTACAGACCCAGTACTTC.